This entry lists 12 T cell receptor beta chains sequenced from one sample in a study of blood T cell repertoires in COVID-19. The data were produced by immunoSEQ multiplex PCR, yet TCRdb's version contains in-frame clones alone and is incomplete. The top ten clones hold 7% to 9% of a sample with approximately 50,000 clones, around 92% of them seen once. The material sequenced was peripheral blood. These receptors originate from an older man with active or convalescent COVID-19.

The CDR3 reads CASSLDGALVAFF. DNA for the CDR3: TGTGCCAGCAGCTTAGATGGAGCACTGGTGGCTTTCTTT. The V call is TRBV7-2, the J call TRBJ1-1; D uncertain. The germline CDR1 and CDR2 sequences are SGHTA and FQGNSA. The CDR3 runs 13 residues. Trimming took 1 base from V and 11 from J, leaving 14 bases between them.

CDR3: CASSYMGIAETQYF. CDR3 in DNA: TGTGCCAGCAGTTACATGGGTATAGCGGAGACCCAGTACTTC. The J gene is TRBJ2-5, the V gene TRBV6-5; TRBD2 might be the D (5 bases). The CDR3 has 14 amino acids. Germline loops: CDR1 MNHEY, CDR2 SVGAGI. V lost 2 bases and J lost 5, with 12 bases in between.

This chain uses TRBV18 with TRBJ2-5; a possible D gene is TRBD1 (6 bases). Per germline, CDR1 KGHSH and CDR2 LQKENI. CDR3 length: 16 amino acids. Trimming took off 0 bases at V and 4 bases at J, with 15 bases between the two ends. CDR3 in amino acids: CASSPPAGTMGETQYF. The CDR3 DNA reads TGTGCCAGCTCACCACCTGCCGGGACAATGGGAGAGACCCAGTACTTC.

This clone was counted once. CDR3 region: CASSIDGTGSENIQYF. The CDR3 DNA sequence: TGTGCCAGTAGTATAGACGGGACAGGGTCTGAAAACATTCAGTACTTC. The J gene is TRBJ2-4, the V gene TRBV19, with TRBD1 identical over 9 bases. The CDR3 contains 16 residues. CDR1 and CDR2 (germline): LNHDA, SQIVND (reference sequence). The trim removed 0 bases at V and 5 bases at J, leaving 5 bases unmatched.

This chain joins TRBV30 and TRBJ2-3; 7 bases align to TRBD2. This CDR3 spans 15 amino acids. CDR1 and CDR2 (germline): GTSNPN, SVGIG (reference sequence). Trimming at V came to 4 bases and at J to 6 bases, leaving 13 bases not matched to a gene. The CDR3 DNA follows: TGTGCCTGGACACCAGCGGGAATTTTGGGGGATACGCAGTATTTT. Translation gives CAWTPAGILGDTQYF.

The chain employs TRBV28 and TRBJ1-3; 8 nucleotides agree with TRBD1. The germline gives CDR1 MDHEN, CDR2 SYDVKM. V dropped 4 bases and J dropped 1; count of bases not matched to a gene: 6. The CDR3 runs 16 residues. The CDR3 loop reads CASSSGQGGSGNTIYF. CDR3 in DNA: TGTGCCAGCAGTTCCGGACAGGGCGGGTCTGGAAACACCATATATTTT.

The chain carries TRBV10-3 and TRBJ2-6, with TRBD1 identical over 8 bases. Germline V gene lookup returns CDR1 ENHRY and CDR2 SYGVKD. This CDR3 has 18 residues. J gave up 0 bases and V 5 bases, and 9 bases lay outside the gene matches. CDR3 in amino acids: CAISRDRGEPSGANVLTF. The DNA for the CDR3 is TGTGCCATCAGTAGAGACAGGGGCGAACCCTCTGGGGCCAACGTCCTGACTTTC.

On this clone: At one boundary the junction diverges from the germline segment, which might be a read error. The rearrangement uses TRBV11-2 and TRBJ2-3; TRBD1 aligns across 11 bases. The CDR3 loop spans 17 amino acids. The V gene's germline CDR1 is SGHAT and CDR2 FQNNGV. The CDR3 protein is CASSLGFGTGGSRTQYF. The DNA of the CDR3 is TGTGCCAGCAGTTTAGGGTTCGGGACAGGGGGTTCGCGAACGCAGTATTTT.

V gene TRBV27 combines with J gene TRBJ2-2; tentative D call: TRBD2 (5 bases). Germline V CDR1 and CDR2: MNHEY, SMNVEV (reference sequence). The CDR3 runs 17 residues. Trimming removed 6 bases at V and 3 bases at J, with 20 bases between. CDR3 amino acids: CASRRTPVGRDTGELFF. CDR3 sequence (DNA): TGTGCCAGCAGGCGAACACCAGTAGGGCGGGACACCGGGGAGCTGTTTTTT.

The chain recombines TRBV9 with TRBJ1-3; a possible D gene is TRBD1 (5 bases). The CDR3 loop spans 15 amino acids. Germline CDR1 SGDLS, CDR2 YYNGEE. Trimming took 2 bases from V and 3 from J, leaving 12 bases between them. The CDR3 reads CASSVKGSGGNTIYF. CDR3 in DNA: TGTGCCAGCAGCGTGAAGGGGTCAGGTGGAAACACCATATATTTT.

The V gene is TRBV28, the J gene TRBJ2-2; possible D gene TRBD2, 5 bases. Per the germline V gene, CDR1 is MDHEN and CDR2 is SYDVKM. The V end was cut by 6 bases, the J end by 4 bases, with 15 bases between. The CDR3 runs to 15 residues. Here the CDR3 reads CASRIIGSATGELFF. The CDR3 DNA follows: TGTGCCAGCAGGATTATAGGGAGTGCCACCGGGGAGCTGTTTTTT. The entire variable domain, with the rest obtained from reference TRBV28 and TRBJ2-2, is as follows: DVKVTQSSRYLVKRTGEKVFLECVQDMDHENMFWYRQDPGLGLRLIYFSYDVKMKEKGDIPEGYSVSREKKERFSLILESASTNQTSMYLCASRIIGSATGELFFGEGSRLTVL.

Written as DNA, the CDR3 is TGTGCCAGCAGTTTAGCGGGTATTGGGGCAGATACGCAGTATTTT. This codes for CASSLAGIGADTQYF. The chain employs TRBV2 and TRBJ2-3; 7 bases match TRBD2. This CDR3 comprises 15 residues. CDR1 SNHLY and CDR2 FYNNEI come from the germline V gene. V lost 5 bases and J lost 4; bases outside the gene matches: 9.